This T cell receptor beta chain was captured in a study of STAT3 mutations in large granular lymphocyte leukemia. Whole-study context: Roughly half the longitudinally sequenced T-LGLL patients had canonical STAT3 mutations. The study's findings and limits: Every T-cell large granular lymphocyte leukemia patient had at least one immunodominant TCR beta clonotype.

After removal of 6 bases from V and 4 bases from J, the junction contained 7 bases not matched to a gene. Per germline, CDR1 MNHNS and CDR2 SASEGT. There are 14 residues in the CDR3. Roughly 39,000 productive templates were obtained per sample on average. TCRdb keeps only in-frame clones here, not all; method: immunoSEQ multiplex PCR. The sample shows about 42,000 clones, roughly 81% of them seen only once. In the case of this clone: Its target is unknown.

The sequenced sample was PBMCs. This chain joins TRBV6-1 and TRBJ2-5, with 8 bases fitting TRBD2. The TCR comes from a human donor with T large granular lymphocyte leukemia. Some clones in this sample may be carry-over from other donors' samples. The CDR3 is CASRPPSGRETQYF. The CDR3 DNA follows: TGTGCCAGCAGGCCACCTAGCGGGCGAGAGACCCAGTACTTC.